These T cell receptor beta chains were read from a single sample in a study of shared clonotypes between healthy human individuals. Here immunoSEQ multiplex PCR was the method, and the copy in TCRdb shows in-frame clones only, minus some. The sample gives some 800,000 clones, about 91% of which show up once; around 24% is in the top ten. The sequenced sample consisted of naive CD8+ T cells sorted from blood. Every receptor here comes from a young man in good health. Both conserved end residues are part of each CDR3. The D gene is left open where the match is weak. Clone size is stated in some rows and not others, as once, few, many or a class when expanded.

NA | TRBD1 | TRBJ2-2 | TRBV7-9 | TGTGCCAGCAGCTTAGGCGACAGGGCCAACACCGGGGAGCTGTTTTTT | CASSLGDRANTGELFF
few | NA | TRBJ2-3 | TRBV6-6 | TGTGCCAGCAGTTACGTTGCGGGGACCACAGATACGCAGTATTTT | CASSYVAGTTDTQYF
once | NA | TRBJ2-5 | TRBV4-1 | TGCGCCAGCAGCCAGTTGGTTGGGGCGTTGGGGGCCCTAGAGACCCAGTACTTC | CASSQLVGALGALETQYF
many | TRBD2 | TRBJ2-7 | TRBV15 | TGTGCCACCAGCAGAGATCGGCTAGCGGGCTACGAGCAGTACTTC | CATSRDRLAGYEQYF
NA | TRBD2 | TRBJ2-2 | TRBV19 | TGTGCCAGTAGTATAGAGGCGGGAGTGGTCACCGGGGAGCTGTTTTTT | CASSIEAGVVTGELFF
NA | NA | TRBJ2-7 | TRBV5-1 | TGCGCCAGCAGCTTGGGCAAACTTTACGAGCAGTACTTC | CASSLGKLYEQYF
NA | NA | TRBJ2-1 | TRBV2 | TGTGCCAGCAGGGAGCCTGGAGGGCCGGCGTCCTACAATGAGCAGTTCTTC | CASREPGGPASYNEQFF
NA | NA | TRBJ2-7 | TRBV4-1 | TGCGCCAGCAGCCAAGGGCTACTCTACGAGCAGTACTTC | CASSQGLLYEQYF
NA | NA | TRBJ2-5 | TRBV6-1 | TGTGCCAGCAGTGAGTTAGGCACGTCCCTACAAGAGACCCAGTACTTC | CASSELGTSLQETQYF
NA | TRBD2 | TRBJ2-1 | TRBV27 | TGTGCCAGCAGCTTCCCGAGCGGGAGCTCCTACAATGAGCAGTTCTTC | CASSFPSGSSYNEQFF
NA | TRBD1 | TRBJ2-7 | TRBV28 | TGTGCCAGCAGTACTAACCGGGACAGGCCCTACGAGCAGTACTTC | CASSTNRDRPYEQYF
NA | NA | TRBJ1-2 | TRBV27 | TGTGCCAGCAGCCCAGGGATTGACTATGGCTACACCTTC | CASSPGIDYGYTF
once | NA | TRBJ2-7 | TRBV6-1 | TGTGCCAGCAGTGAAATTTGGGACTTTGCCCACGAGCAGTACTTC | CASSEIWDFAHEQYF
NA | TRBD1 | TRBJ2-7 | TRBV7-9 | TGTGCCAGCAGCTTAGCGCCGGGACAGTCAACCTACGAGCAGTACTTC | CASSLAPGQSTYEQYF
NA | TRBD2 | TRBJ2-1 | TRBV2 | TGTGCCAGCGGAAAAACGGGACTAGCAGGGGATGAGCAGTTCTTC | CASGKTGLAGDEQFF
NA | NA | TRBJ1-1 | TRBV4-2 | TGTGCCAGCAGCCAGTTTGGGACTGAAGCTTTCTTT | CASSQFGTEAFF
few | TRBD1 | TRBJ2-5 | TRBV28 | TGTGCCAGCAGTCAGGCTAGGGACAGGATCCTCGTCCAAGAGACCCAGTACTTC | CASSQARDRILVQETQYF
NA | NA | TRBJ2-2 | TRBV7-9 | TGTGCCAGCAGCTTAGTGGTGAACACCGGGGAGCTGTTTTTT | CASSLVVNTGELFF
NA | TRBD2 | TRBJ2-7 | TRBV7-9 | TGTGCCAGCAGCTCCAATTTTGCGGGAGTCCTCCCCTACGAGCAGTACTTC | CASSSNFAGVLPYEQYF
NA | NA | TRBJ2-1 | TRBV6-6 | TGTGCCAGCGGGGGACGCCTCTACAATGAGCAGTTCTTC | CASGGRLYNEQFF
once | TRBD1 | TRBJ2-1 | TRBV27 | TGTGCCAGCAGTTTCCAGGGGGCCGAGCAGTTCTTC | CASSFQGAEQFF
once | NA | TRBJ1-5 | TRBV2 | TGTGCCAGCAGTGAATTTTTGGCCTTCCGGGGTCAGCCCCAGCATTTT | CASSEFLAFRGQPQHF
NA | NA | TRBJ2-7 | TRBV11-2 | TGTGCCAGCAGCTTCTTTGGGGGAGCCTACGAGCAGTACTTC | CASSFFGGAYEQYF
NA | NA | TRBJ2-5 | TRBV9 | TGTGCCAGCAGCGTAGGCCTCCGCGCCCCAGAGACCCAGTACTTC | CASSVGLRAPETQYF
NA | NA | TRBJ2-7 | TRBV30 | TGTGCCTGGAGTGGAGATTTCTACGAGCAGTACTTC | CAWSGDFYEQYF
NA | TRBD2 | TRBJ2-1 | TRBV6-5 | TGTGCCAGCAGTATAGTAGCGGGCGGGTTTTTGGAGCAGTTCTTC | CASSIVAGGFLEQFF
NA | NA | TRBJ2-3 | TRBV9 | TGTGCCAGCAGCGTTTCTGAAGAAAACACAGATACGCAGTATTTT | CASSVSEENTDTQYF
NA | TRBD1 | TRBJ1-1 | TRBV2 | TGTGCCAGCAGTACGGACAGGGAGTACGAAGCTTTCTTT | CASSTDREYEAFF
NA | TRBD1 | TRBJ1-2 | TRBV2 | TGTGCCAGCAGTGGGGGGGACAGGGGCCTCTCCAACTATGGCTACACCTTC | CASSGGDRGLSNYGYTF
NA | NA | TRBJ1-3 | TRBV4-1 | TGCGCCAGCAGCCAAGTAATATTTAGCTCTGGAAACACCATATATTTT | CASSQVIFSSGNTIYF
NA | TRBD2 | TRBJ2-2 | TRBV5-1 | TGCGCCAGCACCAGCGGGAGTTCGAACACCGGGGAGCTGTTTTTT | CASTSGSSNTGELFF
NA | NA | TRBJ2-7 | TRBV14 | TGTGCCAGCAGCCAAGCTTCGGGTATCGAGCAGTACTTC | CASSQASGIEQYF
NA | NA | TRBJ1-1 | TRBV9 | TGTGCCAGCAGCGTCGGTGGGGACACTGAAGCTTTCTTT | CASSVGGDTEAFF
NA | NA | TRBJ2-1 | TRBV29-1 | TGCAGCGTTGAAGACGCCCCACCGACAGGCAACGGTCCACCTTCCTACAATGAGCAGTTCTTC | CSVEDAPPTGNGPPSYNEQFF
NA | NA | TRBJ2-7 | TRBV29-1 | TGCAGCGTAGAAGAACAGGGCTACGAGCAGTACTTC | CSVEEQGYEQYF
NA | NA | TRBJ2-3 | TRBV9 | TGTGCCAGCAGCGTAACGGGGGACCCTAGCACAGATACGCAGTATTTT | CASSVTGDPSTDTQYF
NA | NA | TRBJ2-1 | TRBV7-9 | TGTGCCAGCAGCTCCCCCGCTGGGGTTGCGGAGCAGTTCTTC | CASSSPAGVAEQFF
once | TRBD2 | TRBJ2-7 | TRBV11-1 | TGTGCCAGCAGCCTCGGACTAGCGGGATACGAGCAGTACTTC | CASSLGLAGYEQYF
NA | TRBD2 | TRBJ2-7 | TRBV27 | TGTGCCAGCAGTTTCACTGGGACTAGAGCACGCGAGCAGTACTTC | CASSFTGTRAREQYF
NA | TRBD2 | TRBJ2-7 | TRBV7-9 | TGTGCCAGCAGCTTAGGACGGGGGGGAGCGACTTACGAGCAGTACTTC | CASSLGRGGATYEQYF
NA | NA | TRBJ2-5 | TRBV7-9 | TGTGCCAGCAGGCACGCATTGGAAGAGACCCAGTACTTC | CASRHALEETQYF
NA | TRBD1 | TRBJ2-3 | TRBV5-4 | TGTGCCAGCAGGCCAGGGGGTGGCACAGATACGCAGTATTTT | CASRPGGGTDTQYF
medium-sized | NA | TRBJ2-7 | TRBV27 | TGTGCCAGCAGTTTAAAAGGGGCCGGGTACGAGCAGTACTTC | CASSLKGAGYEQYF
NA | NA | TRBJ2-7 | TRBV2 | TGTGCCAGCATGGGCAGGGGCGCCGACGAGCAGTACTTC | CASMGRGADEQYF
NA | TRBD2 | TRBJ2-7 | TRBV5-6 | TGTGCCAGCAGCTCCTTGACTAGCGGGATTGACGAGCAGTACTTC | CASSSLTSGIDEQYF
NA | TRBD2 | TRBJ2-7 | TRBV9 | TGTGCCAGCAGCACGGAGCGGGAGAGGGACGAGCAGTACTTC | CASSTERERDEQYF
NA | TRBD1 | TRBJ1-3 | TRBV14 | TGTGCCAGCAGCCCGACAGGGCCTGGAAACACCATATATTTT | CASSPTGPGNTIYF
NA | NA | TRBJ2-2 | TRBV11-3 | TGTGCCAGCAGCTTGGCGAACACCGGGGAGCTGTTTTTT | CASSLANTGELFF
NA | NA | TRBJ2-6 | TRBV7-9 | TGTGCCAGCAGCTTACAGGGATTCTCCTCTGGGGCCAACGTCCTGACTTTC | CASSLQGFSSGANVLTF
NA | NA | TRBJ1-5 | TRBV28 | TGTGCCAGCGGCTACAGGGTCGGTCGGCAGCCCCAGCATTTT | CASGYRVGRQPQHF
few | NA | TRBJ2-2 | TRBV9 | TGTGCCAGCAGCGTAGGGGACACCGGGGAGCTGTTTTTT | CASSVGDTGELFF
NA | NA | TRBJ1-5 | TRBV28 | TGTGCCAGCAAACCGGACAGATTCAATCAGCCCCAGCATTTT | CASKPDRFNQPQHF